This TCR beta chain was observed in a study of CD4+ T cells in melanoma. Worth noting for this clone: Its antigen is currently unknown.

General study points: In melanoma, neoantigen-specific CD4+ T cells reportedly differed in differentiation state.

Method: immunoSEQ multiplex PCR; TCRdb's copy keeps in-frame clones and lacks some. The top ten clones hold about 12% of a sample with approximately 12,000 clones, 67% of them seen once. Sequenced sample: cells from a culture (not recorded whether cultured in vitro). The clonotype was recovered from a human donor with melanoma.

CDR3 in DNA: TGTGCCAGCAGTGAAGCCTCCGGGCGGGGGCGATTCTACAATGAGCAGTTCTTC. Protein: CASSEASGRGRFYNEQFF. The chain joins TRBV6-1 to TRBJ2-1; TRBD2 might be the D (7 bases). With 0 bases removed from V and 3 bases from J, the gap between germline ends came to 18 bases. This CDR3 contains 18 residues. Looked up from germline, CDR1 is MNHNS and CDR2 is SASEGT.